This T cell receptor (beta chain) stems from a study of blood T cells in healthy people across ages. Across the whole study: Roughly one uniquely barcoded beta molecule per two T cells was captured.

The authors ran a second PCR of roughly 6 to 12 cycles using a sample-barcoded 5' primer and a J-beta primer mix. TCRdb reanalysed the 5' RACE reads using MiXCR and keeps one entry per CDR3 protein. This sample has approximately 1.5 million distinct CDR3 sequences, with about 35% found just once. With respect to this clonotype: The antigen is unknown.

They isolated at least 6 million PBMCs from each sample. Findings and caveats of the study: It was found that TCR beta diversity correlated strongly with the percentage of naive T cells. CMV status of donors was not determined, possibly confounding expanded clonotype changes.

The V and J ends lost 4 bases and 7 bases respectively, with 14 bases between them. CDR1 is SGHRS and CDR2 is YFSETQ in the germline V gene. This CDR3 is built from 14 residues. The V gene is TRBV5-1, the J gene TRBJ1-4; D is unresolved. The receptor was derived from a woman aged 25-40 years in good health. Sequencing was carried out using blood. CDR3 sequence reads: CASSNGAGSEKLFF. DNA for the CDR3: TGCGCCAGCAGCAACGGAGCTGGGAGTGAAAAACTGTTTTTT. Filled out from reference TRBV5-1 and TRBJ1-4, the complete variable domain reads KAGVTQTPRYLIKTRGQQVTLSCSPISGHRSVSWYQQTPGQGLQFLFEYFSETQRNKGNFPGRFSGRQFSNSRSEMNVSTLELGDSALYLCASSNGAGSEKLFFGSGTQLSVL.